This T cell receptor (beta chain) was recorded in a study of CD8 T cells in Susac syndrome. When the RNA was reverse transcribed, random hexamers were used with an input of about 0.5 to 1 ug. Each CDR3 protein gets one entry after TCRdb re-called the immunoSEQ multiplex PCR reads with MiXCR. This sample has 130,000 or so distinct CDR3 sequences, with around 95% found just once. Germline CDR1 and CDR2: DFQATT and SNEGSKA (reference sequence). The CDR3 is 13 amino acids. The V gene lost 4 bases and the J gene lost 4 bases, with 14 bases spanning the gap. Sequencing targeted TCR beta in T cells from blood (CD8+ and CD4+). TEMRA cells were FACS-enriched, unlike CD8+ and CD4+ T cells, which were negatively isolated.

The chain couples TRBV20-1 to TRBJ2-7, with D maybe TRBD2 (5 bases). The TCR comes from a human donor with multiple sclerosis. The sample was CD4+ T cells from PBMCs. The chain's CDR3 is CSAISPSQYEQYF. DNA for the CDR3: TGCAGTGCTATCAGTCCTAGCCAATACGAGCAGTACTTC.